These 18 T cell receptor beta chains share one sample of origin, sequenced in a study of CD8 T cells in Susac syndrome. An amount of RNA that ranged from 0.5 to 1 ug was reverse transcribed with random hexamers. TCRdb redid the calling of the immunoSEQ multiplex PCR reads with MiXCR, one entry per CDR3 protein. Of about 150,000 distinct CDR3 sequences in the sample, around 95% were seen once. The sample was CD8+ T cells from PBMCs. These TCRs come from a human donor with multiple sclerosis.

This clonotype has just one count. This chain connects TRBV9 to TRBJ1-1; 7 bases fit TRBD1. The CDR3 has 16 amino acids. The J segment lost 3 bases and the V segment lost 0 bases, leaving 8 bases of the junction unmatched. Looked up from germline, CDR1 is SGDLS and CDR2 is YYNGEE. CDR3: CASSVEGGQGDTEAFF. The CDR3 DNA reads TGTGCCAGCAGCGTAGAAGGGGGTCAGGGGGACACTGAAGCTTTCTTT. Based on the CDR3 plus reference TRBV9 and TRBJ1-1, the full variable domain is DSGVTQTPKHLITATGQRVTLRCSPRSGDLSVYWYQQSLDQGLQFLIQYYNGEERAKGNILERFSAQQFPDLHSELNLSSLELGDSALYFCASSVEGGQGDTEAFFGQGTRLTVV.

This clonotype turned up a few times. This rearrangement joins TRBV12-3 or TRBV12-4 to TRBJ2-2; either TRBD1 or TRBD2 may supply D (5 bases each). This CDR3 has 13 amino acids. Trimming shortened V by 1 base and J by 6 bases, and 6 bases separated the two germline ends. CDR3 residues: CASSLGGAGELFF. CDR3 nucleotide sequence: TGTGCCAGCAGTTTAGGAGGGGCCGGGGAGCTGTTTTTT.

The chain is built from TRBV29-1 and TRBJ1-2; possibly TRBD1 for D (5 bases). V lost 7 bases, J lost 5 bases, and 23 bases lay in between. Germline V gene sequence: CDR1 SQVTM, CDR2 ANQGSEA. The CDR3 is 15 amino acids. CDR3 sequence reads: CSAVPQDFQGYGYTF. The CDR3 DNA reads TGCAGCGCGGTACCACAGGACTTTCAAGGGTATGGCTACACCTTC.

The chain joins TRBV15 to TRBJ2-3; 7 bases line up with TRBD2. The germline CDR1 and CDR2 sequences are LNHNV and YYDKDF (reference sequence). The CDR3 length is 15 residues. V lost 2 bases, J lost 3 bases, and 5 bases stayed unmatched. For the CDR3, the DNA is TGTGCCACCAGCAGAAGACTAGCTGGGACAGATACGCAGTATTTT. This sequence encodes CATSRRLAGTDTQYF.

This chain uses TRBV5-1 with TRBJ2-1; 11 bases are shared with TRBD2. Germline V lookup: CDR1 SGHRS, CDR2 YFSETQ. V lost 0 bases, J lost 4 bases, and 12 bases stayed unmatched. CDR3 length equals 19 residues. CDR3 residues: CASSLDYVSGGAGYNEQFF. The CDR3 DNA follows: TGCGCCAGCAGCTTGGACTACGTTAGCGGGGGGGCCGGTTACAATGAGCAGTTCTTC.

CDR3 sequence reads: CASGHLNTEAFF. The DNA for the CDR3 is TGTGCTTCAGGTCACCTCAACACTGAAGCTTTCTTT. This chain connects TRBV2 to TRBJ1-1, with D unclear. Germline V gene lookup returns CDR1 SNHLY and CDR2 FYNNEI. The length of the CDR3 is 12 residues.

V and J are TRBV2 and TRBJ2-4; 7 bases fit TRBD2. The trim removed 6 bases at V and 4 bases at J, leaving 6 bases unmatched. Per the germline V gene, CDR1 is SNHLY and CDR2 is FYNNEI. The length of the CDR3 is 14 residues. The CDR3 protein is CASRPGRGKNIQYF. In DNA, the CDR3 is TGTGCCAGCAGGCCGGGGCGGGGGAAAAACATTCAGTACTTC.

The chain carries TRBV20-1 and TRBJ2-5; 16 bases align to TRBD2. With 4 bases clipped from V and 2 bases from J, the junction kept 7 bases outside the gene matches. The germline gives CDR1 DFQATT, CDR2 SNEGSKA (reference sequence). The CDR3 covers 17 residues. The CDR3 reads CSATPGLAGGRQETQYF. The CDR3 bases are TGCAGTGCTACTCCGGGACTAGCGGGGGGGCGACAAGAGACCCAGTACTTC.

CDR3 bases: TGTGCCAGCAGCCCCCGGACAGCTTCTGTCCACGAGCAGTACTTC. Protein sequence: CASSPRTASVHEQYF. The genes are TRBV3-1 and TRBJ2-7, with D maybe TRBD1 (6 bases). Germline values: CDR1 LGHDT, CDR2 YNNKEL (reference sequence). V shed 4 bases and J shed 5 bases, with 18 bases lying between them. The CDR3 contains 15 residues.

This clonotype showed up just a few times. A read error may account for a junction end that differs from germline. The V and J genes are TRBV12-3 or TRBV12-4 and TRBJ2-1; the match to TRBD2 covers 7 bases. The CDR3 spans 13 residues. In DNA form, the CDR3 reads TGTGCCACCAGTAGCGGGTCCTACAATGAGCAGTTCTTC. This codes for CATSSGSYNEQFF.

In DNA, the CDR3 is TGCGCCAGCAGCCAAAAGAGCGGGGGCACAGATACGCAGTATTTT. Protein product: CASSQKSGGTDTQYF. V and J are TRBV4-1 and TRBJ2-3, with 7 bases that match TRBD2. The germline V gene encodes CDR1 MGHRA and CDR2 YSYEKL. V shed 2 bases, J shed 1 base, and the junction held 3 bases outside the gene matches. CDR3 length: 15 residues.

The CDR3 DNA sequence: TGTGCCACCAGCAGAGAGGGGGTTGAGAGGGAGCAGTACTTC. Amino acid sequence: CATSREGVEREQYF. The J gene is TRBJ2-7, the V gene TRBV15, with D perhaps given as TRBD1 or TRBD2 (5 bases each). V was trimmed by 0 bases and J by 7 bases, leaving 13 bases between them. CDR1 and CDR2 (germline): LNHNV, YYDKDF (reference sequence). CDR3 length: 14 amino acids.

The gene calls are TRBV29-1 and TRBJ2-3, with D possibly matching TRBD2 (6 bases). The V gene's germline CDR1 is SQVTM and CDR2 ANQGSEA. V lost 8 bases, J lost 2 bases, and 14 bases lay in between. This CDR3 comprises 13 residues. CDR3 sequence (DNA): TGCAGCCCCTGGCCGGGGGACACAGATACGCAGTATTTT. This codes for CSPWPGDTDTQYF.

This clonotype is a singleton in its sample. V and J are TRBV2 and TRBJ1-2; TRBD1 might be the D (5 bases). The CDR3 contains 16 residues. CDR1 is SNHLY, CDR2 FYNNEI, per germline. V lost 4 bases and J lost 2, with 17 bases in between. CDR3 residues: CASSGTPGRMNYGYTF. In DNA form, the CDR3 reads TGTGCCAGCAGTGGGACACCGGGACGGATGAACTATGGCTACACCTTC.

The chain recombines TRBV11-2 with TRBJ1-2, with D perhaps matching TRBD1 (6 bases). The CDR3 has 14 residues. V was clipped by 1 base and J by 4 bases, with 10 bases between them. Germline assignment: CDR1 SGHAT and CDR2 FQNNGV. The CDR3, as DNA: TGTGCCAGCAGCTTAGCCAGGGGAGGCTATGGCTACACCTTC. Translated, it gives CASSLARGGYGYTF.

CDR3 sequence reads: CASSIPPTGYNEQFF. The CDR3 DNA is TGTGCCAGTAGTATTCCCCCGACAGGCTACAATGAGCAGTTCTTC. This chain joins TRBV19 and TRBJ2-1, with TRBD1 as a possible D gene (6 bases). The CDR3 loop spans 15 amino acids. CDR1 is LNHDA, CDR2 SQIVND, per germline (reference sequence). The V end lost 3 bases, the J end lost 3 bases, and 12 bases lay between the germline ends. The variable domain in full, completed from reference TRBV19 and TRBJ2-1, reads DGGITQSPKYLFRKEGQNVTLSCEQNLNHDAMYWYRQDPGQGLRLIYYSQIVNDFQKGDIAEGYSVSREKKESFPLTVTSAQKNPTAFYLCASSIPPTGYNEQFFGPGTRLTVL.

The chain couples TRBV2 to TRBJ2-3; maybe TRBD1 (6 bases). V was shortened by 8 bases and J by 4 bases, with 16 bases between the two germline ends. The CDR3 is 14 residues long. CDR1 is SNHLY and CDR2 is FYNNEI in the germline V gene. CDR3 DNA: TGTGCCAGCGTATGGACAGAAGCAGCAGATACGCAGTATTTT. As protein: CASVWTEAADTQYF.

The chain recombines TRBV3-1 with TRBJ2-1; no reliable D call. Trimming cost V 0 bases and J 11 bases, with 8 bases left between them. The CDR3 totals 12 residues. In germline, CDR1 is LGHDT, CDR2 YNNKEL (reference sequence). CDR3 DNA sequence: TGTGCCAGCAGCCAAGAGATGCCCCAGCAGTTCTTC. Its protein is CASSQEMPQQFF.